Below are 20 T cell receptor beta chains sequenced from a single sample in a study of T-cell reconstitution after alpha-beta-depleted transplantation in children. For TCRbeta, the library was prepared with unique molecular identifiers. Each CDR3 protein is one row after TCRdb ran MiXCR on the PCR reads. The sample has about 400,000 distinct CDR3 sequences; around 21% are singletons. Sequencing used PBMCs from the stem cell graft donor, obtained from the stem cell graft. These receptors were obtained from a human donor who donated a stem cell graft to a child with acute myeloid leukemia.

This clonotype was detected once. V usage is TRBV6-1 and J usage is TRBJ1-1, with a possible D match to TRBD1 (6 bases). CDR1 and CDR2 from the germline V gene are MNHNS and SASEGT. V lost 7 bases to trimming and J lost 5 bases, with 14 bases between them. The CDR3 is 13 residues long. CDR3 coding DNA: TGTGCCAGCAATCCCCCGGGACAAACTGAAGCTTTCTTT. Translation: CASNPPGQTEAFF.

This chain connects TRBV12-3 or TRBV12-4 to TRBJ2-1; 9 bases agree with TRBD1. Losses at the gene ends were 7 bases for V and 4 bases for J; bases not matched to a gene: 8. The CDR3 has 15 residues. CDR3 sequence (DNA): TGTGCCAGCAAAAAAGGGACAGGGAAGTACAATGAGCAGTTCTTC. Translating gives CASKKGTGKYNEQFF.

In its sample, this clonotype was seen a few times. The gene calls are TRBV2 and TRBJ1-1, with D hard to call. V gave up 6 bases and J gave up 1 base, with 9 bases separating them. This CDR3 contains 13 residues. CDR1 SNHLY and CDR2 FYNNEI come from the germline V gene. The CDR3 bases are TGTGCCAGCAGCGGGTCAGAGAACACTGAAGCTTTCTTT. Translating it yields CASSGSENTEAFF.

This chain links TRBV5-1 with TRBJ2-7, with 7 bases identical to TRBD2. The ends lost 0 bases at V and 2 bases at J; junction bases unmatched: 8. This CDR3 spans 16 amino acids. Germline assignment: CDR1 SGHRS and CDR2 YFSETQ. The DNA of the CDR3 is TGCGCCAGCAGCTTGGCCACTAGCGTTTCAACCTACGAGCAGTACTTC. Translating it yields CASSLATSVSTYEQYF.

The CDR3 DNA follows: TGCGCCAGCAGCTTGGATGCCAGGGAAATCGATGGCTACACCTTC. It is translated as CASSLDAREIDGYTF. The chain carries TRBV5-1 and TRBJ1-2; TRBD1 might be the D (5 bases). Trimming removed 0 bases at V and 6 bases at J, with 15 bases between. CDR1 is SGHRS and CDR2 is YFSETQ in the germline V gene. The CDR3 has 15 amino acids.

This clonotype was observed a single time. The V and J genes are TRBV7-2 and TRBJ2-7; D remains unclear. The CDR3 covers 13 residues. In germline, CDR1 is SGHTA, CDR2 FQGNSA. The ends were cut back, 4 bases at V and 0 bases at J, with 7 bases in the middle. For the CDR3, the DNA is TGTGCCAGCAGCTCCCCCAACTCCTACGAGCAGTACGTC. It is translated as CASSSPNSYEQYV.

This clonotype has a handful of counts. The chain recombines TRBV12-3 or TRBV12-4 with TRBJ2-7; 8 nucleotides agree with TRBD1. This CDR3 is built from 17 residues. V lost 0 bases to trimming and J lost 2 bases; unmatched junction nucleotides: 9. CDR3 bases: TGTGCCAGCAGTTTAGCGTCAGGCAGGGGGCCTACCTACGAGCAGTACTTC. Its translation: CASSLASGRGPTYEQYF.

This clonotype was counted between two and nine times. This rearrangement joins TRBV9 to TRBJ2-7; the D gene is possibly TRBD2 (6 bases). The CDR3 runs 15 residues. V lost 8 bases and J 4 bases, leaving 22 bases between the germline ends. Germline V gene lookup returns CDR1 SGDLS and CDR2 YYNGEE. CDR3 sequence (DNA): TGTGCCAGAAAAATGGGGGACTTTCTAGTATACGAGCAGTACTTC. Encoded protein: CARKMGDFLVYEQYF.

This clonotype was seen repeatedly, ten times or more. The V gene is TRBV20-1, the J gene TRBJ2-1; 7 nucleotides agree with TRBD1. The CDR3 consists of 14 residues. V lost 5 bases to trimming and J lost 8 bases; unmatched junction nucleotides: 12. The germline gives CDR1 DFQATT, CDR2 SNEGSKA (reference sequence). The CDR3 here is CSAPPTDRAYEQFF. CDR3 in DNA: TGCAGTGCTCCCCCCACCGACAGGGCGTATGAGCAGTTCTTC.

The sample holds a few counts of this clonotype. V gene TRBV20-1 combines with J gene TRBJ2-7, with 9 bases identical to TRBD1. V trimming: 4 bases; J trimming: 2 bases; junction bases outside the gene matches: 6. Germline assignment: CDR1 DFQATT and CDR2 SNEGSKA (reference sequence). This CDR3 region has 14 residues. The CDR3 DNA reads TGCAGTGCTAACGCCGGGACAGGGACCTACGAGCAGTACTTC. Protein product: CSANAGTGTYEQYF.

V and J are TRBV7-3 and TRBJ2-2; 9 positions match TRBD1. V lost 5 bases, J lost 5 bases, and 6 bases stayed unmatched. CDR1 and CDR2 (germline): SGHTA, FQGTGA. The CDR3 is 15 amino acids. The CDR3 protein is CASSPRTGETGELFF. In DNA form, the CDR3 reads TGTGCCAGCAGCCCTCGGACAGGGGAGACCGGGGAGCTGTTTTTT.

This chain links TRBV6-1 with TRBJ1-4, with D possibly TRBD1 on 6 matching bases. Per the germline V gene, CDR1 is MNHNS and CDR2 is SASEGT. This CDR3 has 14 residues. The V and J ends lost 1 base and 7 bases respectively, with 10 bases between them. The CDR3 spells CASSEGQESEKLFF. CDR3 nucleotides: TGTGCCAGCAGTGAAGGACAGGAGAGTGAAAAACTGTTTTTT.

This clonotype was counted a few times. In DNA form, the CDR3 reads TGTGCCAGCAGCTCGCCCCTAGGGGTCGGGGAGCTGTTTTTT. Encoded protein: CASSSPLGVGELFF. The chain couples TRBV7-9 to TRBJ2-2; weak D call: TRBD1 (5 bases). The V end was cut by 4 bases, the J end by 7 bases, with 13 bases between. Germline values: CDR1 SEHNR, CDR2 FQNEAQ (reference sequence). The CDR3 spans 14 residues.

At least ten counts were recorded for this clonotype. CDR3 in DNA: TGTGCCAGCCGGCGGACGAGCACAGATACGCAGTATTTT. It encodes CASRRTSTDTQYF. The chain recombines TRBV12-3 or TRBV12-4 with TRBJ2-3; D not resolved. There are 13 residues in the CDR3. Trimming pared 8 bases from V and 0 bases from J, leaving 9 bases between.

V gene TRBV20-1 combines with J gene TRBJ1-3; 8 bases agree with TRBD1. The J segment lost 1 base and the V segment lost 6 bases, leaving 11 bases of the junction unmatched. Germline CDR1 is DFQATT and CDR2 is SNEGSKA (reference sequence). The CDR3 is made up of 16 amino acids. The CDR3 spells CSASQGARISGNTIYF. DNA for the CDR3: TGCAGTGCAAGCCAGGGGGCGCGGATATCTGGAAACACCATATATTTT.

This clonotype came up a few times. The chain is built from TRBV5-1 and TRBJ2-2; no reliable D call. This CDR3 is built from 14 residues. V was trimmed by 0 bases and J by 4 bases, leaving 7 bases between them. Germline CDR1 is SGHRS and CDR2 is YFSETQ. In DNA, the CDR3 is TGCGCCAGCAGCTTGGTGGGCAGCACCGGGGAGCTGTTTTTT. Amino acid sequence: CASSLVGSTGELFF.

Only a few counts were recorded for this clonotype. This chain links TRBV7-9 with TRBJ1-5; 8 bases fit TRBD1. Trimming cost V 6 bases and J 5 bases; bases outside gene matches: 3. Germline V CDR1 and CDR2: SEHNR, FQNEAQ (reference sequence). The CDR3 is made up of 13 amino acids. In DNA, the CDR3 is TGTGCCAGCAGTCCAGGGGGCGATCAGCCCCAGCATTTT. This encodes CASSPGGDQPQHF.

This clonotype occurred a few times. CDR3 bases: TGCAGTGCCCCCACCCCGGGTATCCAAGAGACCCAGTACTTC. Protein sequence: CSAPTPGIQETQYF. The chain links TRBV20-1 to TRBJ2-5; D gene uncertain. Germline CDR1 is DFQATT and CDR2 is SNEGSKA (reference sequence). This CDR3 is 14 amino acids long. V shed 6 bases and J shed 1 base, with 15 bases lying between them.

There are a few counts of this clonotype. CDR3 residues: CASSPADRGRSGYTF. In DNA form, the CDR3 reads TGTGCCAGCTCACCAGCCGACAGGGGAAGAAGTGGCTACACCTTC. This chain joins TRBV18 and TRBJ1-2, with TRBD1 identical over 8 bases. CDR1 is KGHSH and CDR2 is LQKENI in the germline V gene. This CDR3 is 15 amino acids long. Losses at the gene ends were 2 bases for V and 7 bases for J; bases not matched to a gene: 9.

In nucleotides, the CDR3 is TGTGCCAGCAGTTCCCCGGGACAGGGGTTCAGAAACACCATATATTTT. Translation gives CASSSPGQGFRNTIYF. The chain employs TRBV12-3 or TRBV12-4 and TRBJ1-3; 10 positions agree with TRBD1. The CDR3 loop spans 16 amino acids. Trimming at V came to 4 bases and at J to 5 bases, leaving 8 bases not matched to a gene.